This note documents a single T cell receptor beta chain sequence. What it recognizes is unknown. The CDR3 has 14 residues. The V gene end was trimmed by 3 bases and the J gene end by 5 bases; junction bases not matched to a gene: 4. Germline CDR1 is MGHRA and CDR2 is YSYEKL. This specimen belongs to a study of beta chain features in type 1 diabetes. Study-wide findings and caveats: Type 1 diabetes patients had TCRB CDR3s that were shorter (moderately but significantly so) in all four CD4+ subsets.

Isolated RNA was reverse transcribed in full, so expressed TCRB transcripts were sequenced. The table came from immunoSEQ multiplex PCR; TCRdb's copy has only in-frame clones and leaves some out. The sample records roughly 730,000 clones, under 15% being singletons. This clonotype was obtained from a man aged 18 to 29 with type 1 diabetes. Sample: naive CD4+ T cells from blood. V is TRBV4-1 and J is TRBJ2-1; TRBD1 agrees at 7 bases. The CDR3 here is CASSQRGQNNEQFF. In nucleotides, the CDR3 is TGCGCCAGCAGCCAGAGGGGACAGAACAATGAGCAGTTCTTC.